This is a list of T cell receptor beta chains from one sample in a study of graft-versus-host responses after intestinal transplantation. These TCRs' antigens remain unknown. TCRdb's copy holds only in-frame clones and misses some; the assay was immunoSEQ multiplex PCR. This sample has more than 90,000 clones; around 93% occur once, and the top ten carry roughly 0.49%. The sample here was unstimulated CD8+ T cells sorted from spleen or lymph node cells, taken before intestinal transplant. The receptors stem from a human donor who received an intestinal transplant. The CDR3 runs from the conserved cysteine through the conserved F or W. A D gene is named only where the DNA matches it firmly. Expanded clones get a size class; other rows say once, few or many, or leave the size out.

NA | TRBJ1-1 | NA | TRBV6-6 | TGTGCCAGCAGTTACTCGCGGGGGGCCTTGACTGAAGCTTTCTTT | CASSYSRGALTEAFF
NA | TRBJ2-1 | NA | TRBV14 | TGTGCCAGCAGTCCCCCGGGGGGCTTCTACAATGAGCAGTTCTTC | CASSPPGGFYNEQFF
NA | TRBJ2-3 | TRBD2 | TRBV5-1 | TGCGCCAGCCCGTTTTCCGGGGGGGAAACAGATACGCAGTATTTT | CASPFSGGETDTQYF
NA | TRBJ2-1 | TRBD2 | TRBV6-1 | TGTGCCACCGATCCGCTAGCGGGAGGGTTGTACGAGCAGTTCTTC | CATDPLAGGLYEQFF
NA | TRBJ2-7 | NA | TRBV10-3 | TGTGCCATCAGTACACCACGGGTCGGGAGCTCCTACGAGCAGTACTTC | CAISTPRVGSSYEQYF
NA | TRBJ1-6 | NA | TRBV4-2 | TGTGCCAGCAGCCAATCACAAAATAATTCACCCCTCCACTTT | CASSQSQNNSPLHF
once | TRBJ2-3 | NA | TRBV30 | TGTGCCTGGAGTGCCCTAAACACAGATACGCAGTATTTT | CAWSALNTDTQYF
NA | TRBJ2-3 | TRBD2 | TRBV6-5 | TGTGCCAGCAGAGGAGCGGGAGCCCCAGATACGCAGTATTTT | CASRGAGAPDTQYF
NA | TRBJ2-1 | NA | TRBV6-1 | TGTGCCACAGGACTATCCCTTTACAATGAGCAGTTCTTC | CATGLSLYNEQFF
once | TRBJ1-1 | TRBD1 | TRBV7-9 | TGTGCCAGCAGCTTTCGGACAGGGGGCGAAGCTTTCTTT | CASSFRTGGEAFF
NA | TRBJ2-1 | TRBD1 | TRBV9 | TGTGCCAGCAGCACCGACCGGGACAGGGACCACAATGAGCAGTTCTTC | CASSTDRDRDHNEQFF
NA | TRBJ2-1 | NA | TRBV11-3 | TGTGCCAGCTCACCGACTGGGTACAATGAGCAGTTCTTC | CASSPTGYNEQFF
NA | TRBJ1-6 | NA | TRBV19 | TGTGCCAGTAGTCCCCAGGGAAGGAGTTCACCCCTCCACTTT | CASSPQGRSSPLHF
NA | TRBJ1-1 | NA | TRBV9 | TGTGCCAGCAGCGTAAGCCTTGGGGCAGGAGCTTTCTTT | CASSVSLGAGAFF
few | TRBJ1-1 | NA | TRBV11-1 | TGTGCCAGCAGCTTAGCGATCCTGGGAAACGGGAGCACTGAAGCTTTCTTT | CASSLAILGNGSTEAFF
NA | TRBJ1-2 | NA | TRBV27 | TGTGCCAGCAAAACGCGGGGGTCCTTAGGCTATGGCTACACCTTC | CASKTRGSLGYGYTF
once | TRBJ1-6 | NA | TRBV13 | TGTGCCAGCAGCCGAATCGCTAGCTCCTATAATTCACCCCTCCACTTT | CASSRIASSYNSPLHF
NA | TRBJ1-1 | NA | TRBV6-1 | TGTGCCAGCAGTGATTGGCAGGAAGCTTTCTTT | CASSDWQEAFF
NA | TRBJ2-7 | NA | TRBV5-1 | TGCGCCAGCAGCTTGGGACTCACTGGCCTGGACGAGCAGTACTTC | CASSLGLTGLDEQYF
NA | TRBJ1-2 | NA | TRBV29-1 | TGCAGCGTTGAAGATCCCTCGGCAGCGCCCTATGGCTACACCTTC | CSVEDPSAAPYGYTF
NA | TRBJ2-2 | TRBD2 | TRBV7-6 | TGTGCCAGCAGCTTAGATCGGGGGGATGGAACCGGGGAGCTGTTTTTT | CASSLDRGDGTGELFF
NA | TRBJ2-3 | NA | TRBV7-8 | TGTGCCAGCAGCGCAGGGGAGGGGATAACAGATACGCAGTATTTT | CASSAGEGITDTQYF
NA | TRBJ1-1 | TRBD1 | TRBV2 | TGTGCCAGCAGTGAAGAGACAGGGCTAAACACTGAAGCTTTCTTT | CASSEETGLNTEAFF
NA | TRBJ2-3 | NA | TRBV27 | TGTGCCAGCAGTTTATCGGGCAGCACAGATACGCAGTATTTT | CASSLSGSTDTQYF
NA | TRBJ1-1 | NA | TRBV30 | TGTGCCTGGAGTTTCACGGACACTGAAGCTTTCTTT | CAWSFTDTEAFF
NA | TRBJ2-1 | TRBD2 | TRBV6-1 | TGTGCCAGCAGTGTGCTAGCGGGGGGAGGGGATGAGCAGTTCTTC | CASSVLAGGGDEQFF
NA | TRBJ2-1 | NA | TRBV19 | TGTGCCAGTAGTCCACAGGAGATCTCCTACAATGAGCAGTTCTTC | CASSPQEISYNEQFF
NA | TRBJ2-7 | NA | TRBV5-5 | TGTGCCAGCAGCCCGACCCCGACAGGTTTCTCCTACGAGCAGTACTTC | CASSPTPTGFSYEQYF
NA | TRBJ2-7 | NA | TRBV7-6 | TGTGCCAGCAGTTCTCTCGGGAACTACGAGCAGTACTTC | CASSSLGNYEQYF
NA | TRBJ2-1 | TRBD2 | TRBV27 | TGTGCCAGCAGTTTTGCGGGGGGGTCCAACTGGCAGTTCTTC | CASSFAGGSNWQFF
NA | TRBJ1-1 | NA | TRBV25-1 | TGTGCCAGCAGTGGAGAGGACACTGAAGCTTTCTTT | CASSGEDTEAFF
NA | TRBJ2-1 | NA | TRBV5-4 | TGTGCCAGCAGCTCGTCGGGTCATTCCGGGACTAATGAGCAGTTCTTC | CASSSSGHSGTNEQFF
NA | TRBJ2-1 | TRBD1 | TRBV7-9 | TGTGCCAGCAGCTTCAGAGCGGGGACAGGGGGGGATGAGCAGTTCTTC | CASSFRAGTGGDEQFF
NA | TRBJ1-4 | NA | TRBV27 | TGTGCCAGCAGTTCGTGGGGGGTCAAAGGGAATGAAAAACTGTTTTTT | CASSSWGVKGNEKLFF
NA | TRBJ2-1 | NA | TRBV4-3 | TGCGCCAGCAGCCAAGATAGTCAGGGCCACGGGTACAATGAGCAGTTCTTC | CASSQDSQGHGYNEQFF
once | TRBJ1-5 | NA | TRBV9 | TGTGCCAGCAGCCCGACGGGGGGGAGCAATCAGCCCCAGCATTTT | CASSPTGGSNQPQHF
NA | TRBJ2-3 | NA | TRBV7-8 | TGTGCCAGCAGCTTGGGGGGGCTAAGCACAGATACGCAGTATTTT | CASSLGGLSTDTQYF
NA | TRBJ2-3 | TRBD2 | TRBV5-6 | TGTGCCAGCATCTTATGGGGGGGGAGCACAGATACGCAGTATTTT | CASILWGGSTDTQYF
few | TRBJ1-4 | NA | TRBV28 | TGTGCCAGCACTCCATCTCAGGGCCGGTCTAATGAAAAACTGTTTTTT | CASTPSQGRSNEKLFF
NA | TRBJ2-7 | NA | TRBV9 | TGTGCCAGCAGCGTAGGAGGGAGTGTAGGCTACGAGCAGTACTTC | CASSVGGSVGYEQYF
NA | TRBJ2-3 | NA | TRBV7-3 | TGTGCCAGCAGCTTTACAGGAGCTAGCACAGATACGCAGTATTTT | CASSFTGASTDTQYF
NA | TRBJ2-3 | NA | TRBV5-6 | TGTGCCAGCAGCTTGGTAGGTGGTAGCGTCCAAAGCACAGATACGCAGTATTTT | CASSLVGGSVQSTDTQYF
once | TRBJ2-7 | NA | TRBV5-4 | TGTGCCAGCAGCCAGAAGACAGGTATCTCCTACGAGCAGTACTTC | CASSQKTGISYEQYF
NA | TRBJ1-1 | NA | TRBV9 | TGTGCCAGCAGCGTAGCGGGTTACACTGAAGCTTTCTTT | CASSVAGYTEAFF
NA | TRBJ2-3 | TRBD2 | TRBV7-2 | TGTGCCAGCAGCTCGGGACTAGCGGGGGGCACAGATACGCAGTATTTT | CASSSGLAGGTDTQYF
NA | TRBJ1-1 | NA | TRBV19 | TGTGCCAGTCGAGTAGGGGACACTGAAGCTTTCTTT | CASRVGDTEAFF
once | TRBJ1-5 | TRBD1 | TRBV19 | TGTGCCAGTAGTATAACCCGGACAGGGGTCGATCAGCCCCAGCATTTT | CASSITRTGVDQPQHF
NA | TRBJ1-3 | NA | TRBV7-2 | TGTGCCAGCAGCTTGGGACACTATGGAAACACCATATATTTT | CASSLGHYGNTIYF
NA | TRBJ2-1 | NA | TRBV2 | TGTGCCAGCACGCCTGGGGCCAATGTCCTTCTCAGTGAGCAGTTCTTC | CASTPGANVLLSEQFF
NA | TRBJ1-5 | NA | TRBV13 | TGTGCCAGCAGTAAACAGGGTCAGCCCCAGCATTTT | CASSKQGQPQHF
NA | TRBJ1-1 | NA | TRBV30 | TGTGCCTGGAGTGTAGGACAGAACACTGAAGCTTTCTTT | CAWSVGQNTEAFF
once | TRBJ2-1 | NA | TRBV5-6 | TGTGCCAGCAGCTACTCCCCCTTGAGTGGCAATGAGCAGTTCTTC | CASSYSPLSGNEQFF
NA | TRBJ1-4 | TRBD1 | TRBV5-1 | TGCGCCAGCCAGGTGACAGGGGGCTCGATGGTGGAAAAACTGTTTTTT | CASQVTGGSMVEKLFF
once | TRBJ2-3 | TRBD2 | TRBV27 | TGTGCCAGCAGTTCTAATTGGGCGCTAGCGGCAAGGGGAGATACGCAGTATTTT | CASSSNWALAARGDTQYF
NA | TRBJ2-7 | TRBD2 | TRBV7-9 | TGTGCCAGCAGCTCGCCGACTAGCGGGGAGCTTCTGTACTTC | CASSSPTSGELLYF
NA | TRBJ1-1 | NA | TRBV5-4 | TGTGCCAGCAGCTCACAGGGTGAAGCTTTCTTT | CASSSQGEAFF
NA | TRBJ2-1 | TRBD1 | TRBV7-6 | TGTGCCAGCAGCCCCGGGACAGGGTCCAATGAGCAGTTCTTC | CASSPGTGSNEQFF
NA | TRBJ2-7 | TRBD1 | TRBV29-1 | TGCAGCGGGACCCTGGACAGGGGCGAGCAGTACTTC | CSGTLDRGEQYF
NA | TRBJ1-3 | NA | TRBV27 | TGTGCCAGCAGTTCGGGAGTCCGTGGAAACACCATATATTTT | CASSSGVRGNTIYF